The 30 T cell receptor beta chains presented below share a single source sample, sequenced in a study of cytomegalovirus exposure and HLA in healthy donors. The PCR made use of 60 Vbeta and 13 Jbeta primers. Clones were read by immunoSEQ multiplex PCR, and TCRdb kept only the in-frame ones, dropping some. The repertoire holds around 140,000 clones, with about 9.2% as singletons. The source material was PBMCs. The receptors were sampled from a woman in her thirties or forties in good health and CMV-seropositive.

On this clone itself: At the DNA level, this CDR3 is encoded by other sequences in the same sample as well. The CDR3 bases are TGCAGCGTCCTACGGGTGACGGGTGCAGATACGCAGTATTTT. Amino acids: CSVLRVTGADTQYF. The rearrangement joins TRBV29-1 to TRBJ2-3; no definite D call. The CDR3 length is 14 residues. Trimming left V 6 bases short and J 4 bases short, with 17 bases between. Per the germline V gene, CDR1 is SQVTM and CDR2 is ANQGSEA.

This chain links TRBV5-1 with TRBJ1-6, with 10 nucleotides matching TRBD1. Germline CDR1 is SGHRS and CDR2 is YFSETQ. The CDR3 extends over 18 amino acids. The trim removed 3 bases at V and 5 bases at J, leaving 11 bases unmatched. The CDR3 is CASSSGTGAWSDNSPLHF. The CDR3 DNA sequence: TGCGCCAGCAGCTCGGGGACAGGGGCTTGGTCGGATAATTCACCCCTCCACTTT.

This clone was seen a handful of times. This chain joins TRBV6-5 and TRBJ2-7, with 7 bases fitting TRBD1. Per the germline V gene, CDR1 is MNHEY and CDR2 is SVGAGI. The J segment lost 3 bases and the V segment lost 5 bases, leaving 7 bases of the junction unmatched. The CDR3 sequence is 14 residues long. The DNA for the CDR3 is TGTGCCAGCAGTCGAACAGGGGACAGCTACGAGCAGTACTTC. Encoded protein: CASSRTGDSYEQYF.

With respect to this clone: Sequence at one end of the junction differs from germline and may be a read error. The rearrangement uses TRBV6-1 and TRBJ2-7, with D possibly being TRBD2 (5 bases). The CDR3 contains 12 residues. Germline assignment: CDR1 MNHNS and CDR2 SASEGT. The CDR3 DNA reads TGTGCCAGCAGTGAAGAGCTATGGGAGAAGTACTTT. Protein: CASSEELWEKYF.

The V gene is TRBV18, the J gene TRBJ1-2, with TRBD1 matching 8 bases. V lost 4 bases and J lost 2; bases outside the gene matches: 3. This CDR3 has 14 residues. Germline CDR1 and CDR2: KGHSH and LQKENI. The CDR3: CASSLTGENYGYTF. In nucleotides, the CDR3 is TGTGCCAGCTCACTGACAGGGGAGAACTATGGCTACACCTTC.

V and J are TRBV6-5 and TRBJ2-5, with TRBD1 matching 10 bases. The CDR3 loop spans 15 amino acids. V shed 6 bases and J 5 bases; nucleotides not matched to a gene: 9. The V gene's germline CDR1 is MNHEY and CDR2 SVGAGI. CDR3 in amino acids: CASSPDRGRGETQYF. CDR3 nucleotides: TGTGCCAGCAGCCCAGACAGGGGGCGAGGGGAGACCCAGTACTTC.

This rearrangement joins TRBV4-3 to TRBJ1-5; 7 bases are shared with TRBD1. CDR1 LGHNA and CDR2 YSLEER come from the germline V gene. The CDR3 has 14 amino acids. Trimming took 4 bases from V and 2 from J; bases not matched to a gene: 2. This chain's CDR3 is CASSLGTGNQPQHF. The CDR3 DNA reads TGCGCCAGCAGCCTCGGGACAGGCAATCAGCCCCAGCATTTT.

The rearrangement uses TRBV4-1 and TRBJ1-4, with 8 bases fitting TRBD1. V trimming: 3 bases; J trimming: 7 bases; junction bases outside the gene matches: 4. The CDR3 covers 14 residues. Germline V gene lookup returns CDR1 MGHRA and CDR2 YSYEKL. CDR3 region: CASSQDRAGEKLFF. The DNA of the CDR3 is TGCGCCAGCAGCCAGGACAGGGCTGGTGAAAAACTGTTTTTT.

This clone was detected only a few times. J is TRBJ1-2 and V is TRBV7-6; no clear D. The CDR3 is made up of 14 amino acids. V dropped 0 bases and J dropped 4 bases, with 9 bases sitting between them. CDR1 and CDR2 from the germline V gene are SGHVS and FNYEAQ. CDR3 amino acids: CASSLADGGYGYTF. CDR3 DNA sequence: TGTGCCAGCAGCTTAGCAGACGGAGGCTATGGCTACACCTTC.

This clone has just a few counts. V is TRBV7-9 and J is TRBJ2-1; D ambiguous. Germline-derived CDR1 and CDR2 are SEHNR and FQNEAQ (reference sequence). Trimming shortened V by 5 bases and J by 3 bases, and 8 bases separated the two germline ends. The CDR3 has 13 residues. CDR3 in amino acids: CASSKTNYNEQFF. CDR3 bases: TGTGCCAGCAGCAAGACAAACTACAATGAGCAGTTCTTC.

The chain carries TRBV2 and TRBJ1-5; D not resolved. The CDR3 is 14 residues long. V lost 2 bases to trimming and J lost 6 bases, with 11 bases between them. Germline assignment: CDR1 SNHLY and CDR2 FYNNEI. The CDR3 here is CASSESYFFQPQHF. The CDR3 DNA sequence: TGTGCCAGCAGTGAATCCTATTTCTTTCAGCCCCAGCATTTT.

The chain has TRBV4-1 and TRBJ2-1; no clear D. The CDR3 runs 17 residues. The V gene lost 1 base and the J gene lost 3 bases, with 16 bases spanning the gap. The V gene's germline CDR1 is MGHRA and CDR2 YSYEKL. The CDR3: CASSQVGPPLYYNEQFF. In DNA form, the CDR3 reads TGCGCCAGCAGCCAAGTTGGTCCCCCCCTCTACTACAATGAGCAGTTCTTC.

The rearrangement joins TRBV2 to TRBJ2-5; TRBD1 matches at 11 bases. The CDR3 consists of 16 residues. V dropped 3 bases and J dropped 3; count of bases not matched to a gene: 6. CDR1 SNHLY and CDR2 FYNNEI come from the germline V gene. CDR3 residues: CASSDPDRGLEETQYF. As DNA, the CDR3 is TGTGCCAGCAGTGACCCGGACAGGGGGCTCGAAGAGACCCAGTACTTC.

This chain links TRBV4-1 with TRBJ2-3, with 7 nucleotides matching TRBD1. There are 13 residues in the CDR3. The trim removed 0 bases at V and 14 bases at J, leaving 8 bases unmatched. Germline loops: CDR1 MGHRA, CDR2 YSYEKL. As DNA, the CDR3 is TGCGCCAGCAGCCAAGAAACGGACAGGCCCTCGTATTTT. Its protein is CASSQETDRPSYF.

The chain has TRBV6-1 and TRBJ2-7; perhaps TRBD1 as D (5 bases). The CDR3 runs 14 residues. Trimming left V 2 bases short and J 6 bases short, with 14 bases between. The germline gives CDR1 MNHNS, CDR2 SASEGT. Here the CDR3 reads CASSEWQGYGEQYF. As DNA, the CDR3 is TGTGCCAGCAGTGAATGGCAGGGATATGGCGAGCAGTACTTC.

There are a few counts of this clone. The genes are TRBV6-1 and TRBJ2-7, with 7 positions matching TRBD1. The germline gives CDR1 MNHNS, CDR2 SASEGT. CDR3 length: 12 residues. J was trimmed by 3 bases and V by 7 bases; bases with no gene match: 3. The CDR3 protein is CASTYRGYEQYF. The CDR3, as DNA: TGTGCCAGCACATACAGGGGCTACGAGCAGTACTTC.

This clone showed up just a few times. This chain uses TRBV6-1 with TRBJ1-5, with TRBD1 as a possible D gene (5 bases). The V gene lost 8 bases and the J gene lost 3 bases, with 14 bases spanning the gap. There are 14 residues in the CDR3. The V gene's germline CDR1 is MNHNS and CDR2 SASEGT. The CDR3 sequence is CASFGGVDNQPQHF. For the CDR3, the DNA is TGTGCCAGCTTTGGGGGGGTCGACAATCAGCCCCAGCATTTT.

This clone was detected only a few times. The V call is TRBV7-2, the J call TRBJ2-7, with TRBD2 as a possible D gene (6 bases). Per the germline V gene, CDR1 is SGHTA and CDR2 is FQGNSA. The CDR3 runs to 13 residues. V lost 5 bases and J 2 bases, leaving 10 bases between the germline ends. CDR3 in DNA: TGTGCCAGCAGCCCCGGGACTCCCTACGAGCAGTACTTC. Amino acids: CASSPGTPYEQYF.

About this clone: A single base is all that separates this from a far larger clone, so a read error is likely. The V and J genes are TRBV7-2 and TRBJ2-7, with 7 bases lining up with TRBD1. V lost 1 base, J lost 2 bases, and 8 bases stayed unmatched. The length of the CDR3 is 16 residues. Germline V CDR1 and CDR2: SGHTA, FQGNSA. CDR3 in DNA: TGTGCCAGCAGCTTAGAGGCAGGGGACAGACCCTACGAGCAGTACTTC. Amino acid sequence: CASSLEAGDRPYEQYF.

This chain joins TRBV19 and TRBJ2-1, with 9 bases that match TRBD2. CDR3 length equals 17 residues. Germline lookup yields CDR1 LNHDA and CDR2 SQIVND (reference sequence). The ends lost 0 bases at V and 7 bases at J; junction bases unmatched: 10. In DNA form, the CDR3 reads TGTGCCAGTAGTATAGATCTATGGAGCGGGGGGAGGAATGAGCAGTTCTTC. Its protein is CASSIDLWSGGRNEQFF. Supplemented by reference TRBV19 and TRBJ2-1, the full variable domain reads DGGITQSPKYLFRKEGQNVTLSCEQNLNHDAMYWYRQDPGQGLRLIYYSQIVNDFQKGDIAEGYSVSREKKESFPLTVTSAQKNPTAFYLCASSIDLWSGGRNEQFFGPGTRLTVL.

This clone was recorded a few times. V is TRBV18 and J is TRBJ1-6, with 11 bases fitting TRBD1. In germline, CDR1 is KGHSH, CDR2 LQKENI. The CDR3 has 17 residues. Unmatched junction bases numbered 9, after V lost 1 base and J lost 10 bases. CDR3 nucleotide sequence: TGTGCCAGCTCACCACTGGGACAGGGGGGTGGGAGATCACCCCTCCACTTT. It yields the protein CASSPLGQGGGRSPLHF.

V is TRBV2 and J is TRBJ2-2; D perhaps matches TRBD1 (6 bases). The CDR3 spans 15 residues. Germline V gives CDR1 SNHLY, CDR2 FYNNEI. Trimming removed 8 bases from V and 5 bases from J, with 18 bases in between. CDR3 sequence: CASSRVRGRTGELFF. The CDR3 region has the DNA TGTGCCAGCTCGAGAGTAAGGGGGAGAACCGGGGAGCTGTTTTTT.

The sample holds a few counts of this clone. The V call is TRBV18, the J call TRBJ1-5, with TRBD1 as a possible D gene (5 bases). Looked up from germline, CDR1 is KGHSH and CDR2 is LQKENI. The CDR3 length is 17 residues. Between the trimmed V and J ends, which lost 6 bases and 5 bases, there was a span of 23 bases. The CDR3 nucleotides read TGTGCCAGCTCCAATCACGTTGGAGGGGCCCTGTATCAGCCCCAGCATTTT. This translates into CASSNHVGGALYQPQHF.

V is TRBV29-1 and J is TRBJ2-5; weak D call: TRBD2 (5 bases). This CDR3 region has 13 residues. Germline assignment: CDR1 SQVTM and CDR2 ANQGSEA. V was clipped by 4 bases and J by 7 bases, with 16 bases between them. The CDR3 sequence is CSVVWTPWGTQYF. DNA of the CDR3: TGCAGCGTTGTATGGACTCCCTGGGGGACCCAGTACTTC.

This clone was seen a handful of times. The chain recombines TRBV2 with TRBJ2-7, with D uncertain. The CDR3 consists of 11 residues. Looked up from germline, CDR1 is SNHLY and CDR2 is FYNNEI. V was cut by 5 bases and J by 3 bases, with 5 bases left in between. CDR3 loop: CASSPYYEQYF. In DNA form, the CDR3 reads TGTGCCAGCAGTCCTTACTACGAGCAGTACTTC.

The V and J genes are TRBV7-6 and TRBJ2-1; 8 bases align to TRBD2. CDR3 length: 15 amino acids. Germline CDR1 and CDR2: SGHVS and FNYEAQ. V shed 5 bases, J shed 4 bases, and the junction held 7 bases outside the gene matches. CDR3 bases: TGTGCCAGCAGCCCGAGCGGGGGCCAATACAATGAGCAGTTCTTC. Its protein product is CASSPSGGQYNEQFF.

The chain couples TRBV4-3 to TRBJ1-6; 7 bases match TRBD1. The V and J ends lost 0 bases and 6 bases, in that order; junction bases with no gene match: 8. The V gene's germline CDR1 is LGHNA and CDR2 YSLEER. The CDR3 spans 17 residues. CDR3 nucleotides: TGCGCCAGCAGCCAAGAAGGAAAGGGGGCCGCTAATTCACCCCTCCACTTT. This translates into CASSQEGKGAANSPLHF.

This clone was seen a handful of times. CDR3: CASSPRDSFTGELFF. The CDR3 DNA reads as TGTGCCAGCAGCCCTCGGGACAGTTTCACCGGGGAGCTGTTTTTT. This chain joins TRBV4-2 and TRBJ2-2, with 7 bases that match TRBD1. CDR1 and CDR2 (germline): LGHNA, YNFKEQ. V shed 4 bases, J shed 4 bases, and the junction held 6 bases outside the gene matches. The CDR3 contains 15 residues.

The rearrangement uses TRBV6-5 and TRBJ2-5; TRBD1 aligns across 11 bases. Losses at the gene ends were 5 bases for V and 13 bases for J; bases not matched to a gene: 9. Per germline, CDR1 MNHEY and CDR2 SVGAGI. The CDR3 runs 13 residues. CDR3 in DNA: TGTGCCAGCAGTACGGGACAGGGGGAGCCTACGTACTTC. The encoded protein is CASSTGQGEPTYF.

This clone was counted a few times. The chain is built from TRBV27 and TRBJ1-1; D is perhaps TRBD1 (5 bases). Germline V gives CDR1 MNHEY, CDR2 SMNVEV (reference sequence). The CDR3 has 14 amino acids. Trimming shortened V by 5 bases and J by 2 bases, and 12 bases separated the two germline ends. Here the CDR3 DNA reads TGTGCCAGCAGTCTGGGGGGGGGAAACACTGAAGCTTTCTTT. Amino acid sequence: CASSLGGGNTEAFF.